The source of this T cell receptor beta chain is a study of Ad26.COV2.S vaccination and SARS-CoV-2 variants. CDR3 size: 12 residues. Germline V gene sequence: CDR1 LGHDT, CDR2 YNNKEL (reference sequence). V lost 2 bases and J lost 6, with 7 bases in between. Concerning this clone: At the DNA level, this CDR3 is encoded by other sequences in the same sample as well.

TCRdb's copy holds only in-frame clones and misses some; the assay was immunoSEQ multiplex PCR. The data contain 400,000 to 450,000 clones, 75% to 95% of them singletons. Indicated treatment: 15 to 20 received Ad26.COV2.S at low or high dose, single or two shots; about 5 received placebo; per-sample allocation not given. At day 63 after the first vaccine or placebo injection, samples were drawn. Material: peripheral blood, obtained in a trial of Ad26.COV2.S vaccine versus placebo. The chain uses TRBV3-1 (or the pseudogene TRBV3-2) and TRBJ1-2; tentatively, D is TRBD1 (5 bases). This clonotype originated in a person between 18 and 65 years old who received the Ad26.COV2.S COVID-19 vaccine or a placebo. CDR3 coding DNA: TGTGCCAGCAGCCAACAGGGAAATGGCTACACCTTC. It encodes CASSQQGNGYTF.